This T cell receptor (beta chain) was sequenced during a study of human T cells and chemical hapten exposure (dated by TCRdb to the early 2020s). Looking at the study overall: For sensitization, 2% DPC in acetone was applied to a roughly 2 cm by roughly 2 cm area of upper inner arm skin. Weekly therapeutic DPC doses were additionally applied to the scalp of patients throughout the approximately 24-week study period. Patch testing on the upper back used Finn chambers containing 0.01% DPC, with scoring done after 6 days according to International Contact Dermatitis Research Group standards. The mostly female patient cohort included alopecia areata with under or over 50% scalp involvement, alopecia totalis and alopecia universalis. The libraries were sequenced as a pool, and the TCR yield per sample differed mostly because of small variations in library volumes within the pool. In alopecia patients, the study followed how the peripheral blood TCR repertoire changed in vivo over primary and secondary sensitization to diphenylcyclopropenone (DPC), a hapten. Patient blood was sampled pre-sensitization (week 0) and at 2, 6 and about 24 weeks after DPC sensitization. Blood for TCR sequencing was provided by twenty-nine alopecia patients at one to four time points (pre-sensitization, 2, 6 and 24 weeks).

The sample's time point, from its label and the paper: patch test 2, 6 weeks after DPC sensitization. In the paper's terms, the treatment or condition label means: therapeutic diphenylcyclopropenone sensitization with weekly scalp DPC. Blood at each patch-test visit was drawn before the patch test was applied. To be eligible, patients had to be aged 18 to 70, diagnosed with alopecia and judged suitable for DPC therapy, while pregnant patients were excluded. Total RNA was isolated from unfractionated whole blood collected in Tempus Blood RNA tubes. Libraries were constructed by RACE. Instrument on record: NextSeq 500. Library preparation attached unique molecular identifiers to individual cDNA molecules for quantitative, reproducible TCR counting. From each blood RNA sample, both TCR alpha and TCR beta chains were sequenced. On the authors' methods: The median number of TCRs per sample was roughly 94,000, ranging from about 20,000 to 750,000. The Decombinator software suite was used to annotate V, J and CDR3 in the TCR reads. Every sample was subsampled to the same number of TCRs (28,000) for the PS versus PT1 abundance plots. TCRs were defined as expanded if absent before sensitization and observed at least eight times at the 2-week time point. TCRdb cleaned the public reads at Q25 with fastp, built clones with MiXCR and kept in-frame beta chains. Every distinct CDR3 protein forms one entry, paired with its most common genes and DNA. TCRdb's processing, not the authors', yielded these V and J calls. In all, the sample holds 90,000 to 110,000 distinct CDR3 sequences, and roughly 10% of those were seen once. Approximately 3% of the sample is in the top ten clones.

Overall study results and their limits: Because all patients had alopecia, a presumed autoimmune disease, the immune response of the patients might differ from that of healthy individuals. A positive correlation was found between the number of PT1 expanded TCRs and patch test score, with significance reached at thresholds 8, 16 and 32 but not 4. No change with DPC sensitization was found in the number of TCRs above 1 in 1000 frequency, and no evidence of global repertoire structure alterations was found. After repeated subsampling, the strength of the expansion versus patch-test correlation and the threshold at which it became significant changed. Expanded TCRs formed significantly more large CDR3 similarity clusters than pre-sensitization or healthy control sets, consistent with antigen-driven responses.

CDR1 and CDR2 are drawn from the germline V gene (reference sequence): SEHNR, FQNEAQ. The CDR3 starts with the cysteine, ends with the phenylalanine, and has 16 residues. Only CDR3 DNA remains: 48 bases, in frame from the first base. V lost 5 bases and J lost 4 bases, and the count of bases not matched to a germline gene is 5. This clonotype was found a few times. No antigen is known for it. Base qualities are missing; no much larger clone stands one base away. The chain couples TRBV7-9 to TRBJ2-3, and TRBD2 aligns with 14 junction nucleotides. This receptor was obtained from a woman aged 40 to 55 with alopecia areata. Some clones in this sample may be carry-over from other donors' samples. The sequences come from whole blood, collected in connection with sensitization to the hapten diphenylcyclopropenone (DPC). The DNA sequence follows: TGTGCCAGCAGCGCCCGACTAGCGGGGGGGGCAGATACGCAGTATTTT. Its protein is CASSARLAGGADTQYF.